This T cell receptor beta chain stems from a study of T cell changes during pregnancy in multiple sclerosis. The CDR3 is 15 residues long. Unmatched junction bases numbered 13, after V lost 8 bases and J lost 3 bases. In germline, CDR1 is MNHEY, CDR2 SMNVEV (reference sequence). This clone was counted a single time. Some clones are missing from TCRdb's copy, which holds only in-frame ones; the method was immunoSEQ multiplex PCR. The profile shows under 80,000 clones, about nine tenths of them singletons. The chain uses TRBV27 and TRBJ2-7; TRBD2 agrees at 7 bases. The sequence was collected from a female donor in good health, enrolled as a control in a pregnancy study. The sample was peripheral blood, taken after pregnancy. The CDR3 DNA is TGTGCCAGCGGCCCTCCCTGGGGGGGGTACTACGAGCAGTACTTC. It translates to CASGPPWGGYYEQYF.